This record concerns one TCR beta chain sequence. This sample is drawn from a study of T cell changes during pregnancy in multiple sclerosis. The assay was immunoSEQ multiplex PCR, and TCRdb's table has in-frame clones only and misses some. The sample shows around 30,000 clones, roughly nine tenths of them seen only once. This CDR3 has 16 amino acids. The ends were cut back, 3 bases at V and 0 bases at J, with 13 bases in the middle. CDR1 MNHNS and CDR2 SASEGT come from the germline V gene. The sequences come from CD8+ T cells from peripheral blood mononuclear cells, collected in the first trimester of pregnancy. The V gene is TRBV6-1, the J gene TRBJ2-3, with D maybe TRBD2 (5 bases). This clonotype originated in a female donor with multiple sclerosis, enrolled in a pregnancy study. CDR3 DNA sequence: TGTGCCAGCAGTGATTACGGAGGTCCCAGCACAGATACGCAGTATTTT. It encodes CASSDYGGPSTDTQYF.